This T cell receptor beta chain was retrieved from a study of blood T cell repertoires in COVID-19. Study-level information: Some COVID-19 samples were acute and others convalescent; all came from the United States, Italy and Spain. The cDNA or gDNA used as material had been derived from T cells, B-cell-depleted T cells, or PBMCs.

V was cut by 5 bases and J by 0 bases, with 10 bases left in between. The CDR3 totals 13 residues. Germline CDR1 reads SQVTM; CDR2 reads ANQGSEA. In the study's own analysis: Amplification of reference gene primers provided the estimated nucleated cell counts. Measured with immunoSEQ multiplex PCR; TCRdb has only the in-frame clones, and not every one. V and J calls and clone size are those listed in that table; D and trimming were worked out from the DNA. The data contain roughly 180,000 clones, more than 65% of them seen just once; the ten biggest clones take up about 7.8%. This clone is a singleton in its sample. Seattle-derived patients entered the study during active infection and were followed longitudinally.

Sequenced sample: peripheral blood. This TCR was sampled from a woman aged 60-70 years with COVID-19, enrolled during active disease. The rearrangement links TRBV29-1 to TRBJ2-5; tentative D call: TRBD2 (5 bases). The CDR3 spells CSVSGSYQETQYF. The CDR3 coding sequence is TGCAGCGTTTCGGGGTCGTACCAAGAGACCCAGTACTTC.